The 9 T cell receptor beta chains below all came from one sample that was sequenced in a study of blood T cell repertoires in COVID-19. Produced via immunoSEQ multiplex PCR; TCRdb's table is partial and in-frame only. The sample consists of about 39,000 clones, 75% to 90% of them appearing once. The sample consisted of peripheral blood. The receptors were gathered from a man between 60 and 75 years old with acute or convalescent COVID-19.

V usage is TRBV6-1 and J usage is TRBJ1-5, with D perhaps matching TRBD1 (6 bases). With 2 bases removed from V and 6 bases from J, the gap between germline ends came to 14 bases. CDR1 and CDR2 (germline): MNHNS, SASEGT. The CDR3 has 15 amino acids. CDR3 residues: CASSEPGDRGQPQHF. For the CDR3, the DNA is TGTGCCAGCAGTGAACCAGGGGATAGGGGTCAGCCCCAGCATTTT.

The CDR3 loop is CASSYGRASGGGAKNIQYF. CDR3 bases: TGTGCCAGCAGTTACGGTCGGGCGAGCGGGGGGGGAGCCAAAAACATTCAGTACTTC. The rearrangement uses TRBV6-2 or TRBV6-3 and TRBJ2-4, with TRBD2 matching over 10 bases. The CDR3 consists of 19 residues. V gave up 2 bases and J gave up 0 bases; unmatched junction bases: 10. Germline assignment: CDR1 MNHEY and CDR2 SVGEGT.

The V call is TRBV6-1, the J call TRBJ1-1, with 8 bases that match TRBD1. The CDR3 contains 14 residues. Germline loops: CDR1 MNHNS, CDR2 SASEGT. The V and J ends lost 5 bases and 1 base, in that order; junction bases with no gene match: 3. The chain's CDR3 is CASSPGGPNTEAFF. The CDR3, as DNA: TGTGCCAGCAGTCCAGGGGGCCCGAACACTGAAGCTTTCTTT.

The CDR3 sequence: CASSHGAQGDTQYF. As DNA, the CDR3 is TGTGCCAGCAGTCATGGGGCGCAAGGGGATACGCAGTATTTT. The V gene is TRBV7-8, the J gene TRBJ2-3, with D possibly matching TRBD1 (5 bases). CDR3 length equals 14 residues. V lost 6 bases to trimming and J lost 6 bases, with 16 bases between them. Germline V gene sequence: CDR1 SGHVS, CDR2 FQNEAQ.

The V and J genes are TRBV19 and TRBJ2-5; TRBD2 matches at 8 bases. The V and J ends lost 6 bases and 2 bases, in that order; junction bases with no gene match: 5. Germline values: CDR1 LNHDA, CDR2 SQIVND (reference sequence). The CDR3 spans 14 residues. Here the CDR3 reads CASRLREGQETQYF. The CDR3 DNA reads TGTGCCAGTAGACTCCGGGAGGGGCAAGAGACCCAGTACTTC. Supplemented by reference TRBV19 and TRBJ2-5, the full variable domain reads DGGITQSPKYLFRKEGQNVTLSCEQNLNHDAMYWYRQDPGQGLRLIYYSQIVNDFQKGDIAEGYSVSREKKESFPLTVTSAQKNPTAFYLCASRLREGQETQYFGPGTRLLVL.

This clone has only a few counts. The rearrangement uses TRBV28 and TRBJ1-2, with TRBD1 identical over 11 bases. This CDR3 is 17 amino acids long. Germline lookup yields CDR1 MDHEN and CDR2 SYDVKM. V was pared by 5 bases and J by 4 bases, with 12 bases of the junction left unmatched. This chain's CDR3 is CASSPGQGAHSVYGYTF. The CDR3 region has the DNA TGTGCCAGCAGTCCCGGACAGGGGGCCCATTCTGTCTATGGCTACACCTTC.

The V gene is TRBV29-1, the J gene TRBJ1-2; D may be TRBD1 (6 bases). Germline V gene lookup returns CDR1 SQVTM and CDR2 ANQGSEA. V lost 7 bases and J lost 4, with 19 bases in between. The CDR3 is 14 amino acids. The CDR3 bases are TGCAGCGGCCTAGGGGAGGGGGGCGGCTATGGCTACACCTTC. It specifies CSGLGEGGGYGYTF.

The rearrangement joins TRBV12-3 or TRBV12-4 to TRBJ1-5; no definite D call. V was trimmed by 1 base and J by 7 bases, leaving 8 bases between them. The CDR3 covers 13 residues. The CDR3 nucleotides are TGTGCCAGCAGTTTAGGGGTCGGGCAGCCCCAGCATTTT. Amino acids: CASSLGVGQPQHF.

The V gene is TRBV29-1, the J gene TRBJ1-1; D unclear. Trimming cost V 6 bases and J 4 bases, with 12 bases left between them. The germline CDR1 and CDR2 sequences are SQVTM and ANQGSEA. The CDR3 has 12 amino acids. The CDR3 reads CSVSGLSTEAFF. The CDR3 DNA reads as TGCAGCGTATCGGGGTTGAGCACTGAAGCTTTCTTT.